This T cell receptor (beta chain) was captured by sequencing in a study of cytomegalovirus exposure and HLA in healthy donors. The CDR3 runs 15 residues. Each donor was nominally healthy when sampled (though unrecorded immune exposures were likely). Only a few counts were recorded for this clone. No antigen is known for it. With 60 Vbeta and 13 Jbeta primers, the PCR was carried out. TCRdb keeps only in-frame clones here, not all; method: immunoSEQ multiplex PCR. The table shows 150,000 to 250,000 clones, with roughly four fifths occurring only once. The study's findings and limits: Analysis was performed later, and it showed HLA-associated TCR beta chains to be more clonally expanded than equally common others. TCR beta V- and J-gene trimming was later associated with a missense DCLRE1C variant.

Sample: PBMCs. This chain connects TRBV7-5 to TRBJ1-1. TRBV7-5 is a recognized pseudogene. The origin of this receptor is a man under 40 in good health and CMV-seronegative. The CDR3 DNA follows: TGTGTCAGAAGCTTAGCGAGGGTTTGGGGCACTGAAGCTTTCTTT. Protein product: CVRSLARVWGTEAFF.